Listed below are T cell receptor beta chains from one sample, sequenced in a study of beta chain features in type 1 diabetes. Data came from immunoSEQ multiplex PCR; TCRdb stores just in-frame clones and leaves some out. The sample contains under 400,000 clones, 14% of which appear only once. The sample was central memory CD4+ T cells from blood. These receptors were taken from a man younger than 40 in good health. CDR3s include the opening cysteine and the closing phenylalanine or tryptophan. A D gene is named only where the DNA matches it firmly. The size of a clone is reported for some rows only, either as once, few or many, or as a class for expanded clones.

j_call | v_call | clone_size | d_call | cdr3_aa | cdr3_nt
TRBJ1-1 | TRBV11-3 | few | . | CASSMTGNTEAFF | TGTGCCAGCAGCATGACAGGGAACACTGAAGCTTTCTTT
TRBJ2-5 | TRBV29-1 | . | . | CSVEGSIRLSQETQYF | TGCAGCGTTGAGGGAAGCATCCGGCTGAGCCAAGAGACCCAGTACTTC
TRBJ1-6 | TRBV11-2 | . | . | CASSLEGSSNSPLHF | TGTGCCAGCAGCTTAGAAGGGTCGTCTAATTCACCCCTCCACTTT
TRBJ2-5 | TRBV14 | many | . | CASSQDLKAGETQYF | TGTGCCAGCAGCCAAGATCTCAAGGCCGGGGAGACCCAGTACTTC
TRBJ1-4 | TRBV5-6 | . | TRBD1 | CASSLTGGATNEKLFF | TGTGCCAGCAGCTTGACAGGGGGAGCAACTAATGAAAAACTGTTTTTT
TRBJ1-6 | TRBV2 | many | TRBD1 | CASSEDRDNSPLHF | TGTGCCAGCAGTGAGGACAGGGACAATTCACCCCTCCACTTT
TRBJ2-3 | TRBV7-3 | few | . | CASSVSSTDTQYF | TGTGCCAGCAGCGTTTCTAGCACAGATACGCAGTATTTT
TRBJ2-2 | TRBV2 | few | . | CASKERAVYTGELFF | TGTGCCAGCAAAGAGAGGGCGGTTTACACCGGGGAGCTGTTTTTT
TRBJ2-1 | TRBV4-3 | . | TRBD2 | CASSQYFVAGPSYNEQFF | TGCGCCAGCAGCCAATATTTCGTAGCGGGACCCTCCTACAATGAGCAGTTCTTC
TRBJ1-2 | TRBV5-1 | . | . | CASSRAGRGDYGYTF | TGTGCCAGCAGCAGAGCAGGGCGGGGAGACTATGGCTACACCTTC
TRBJ2-1 | TRBV7-3 | . | . | CASSLGFGAGEQFF | TGTGCCAGCAGCTTAGGGTTCGGGGCAGGGGAGCAGTTCTTC
TRBJ2-5 | TRBV11-2 | few | . | CASSEGAGQTLQTQYF | TGTGCCAGCAGCGAAGGGGCAGGGCAGACCCTCCAGACCCAGTACTTC
TRBJ2-1 | TRBV18 | . | . | CASSPRSTEYNEQFF | TGTGCCAGCTCACCCAGATCCACAGAGTACAATGAGCAGTTCTTC
TRBJ1-3 | TRBV7-2 | . | TRBD1 | CASSRDSSGNTIYF | TGTGCCAGCAGCCGGGACAGCTCTGGAAACACCATATATTTT
TRBJ2-1 | TRBV7-6 | . | TRBD1 | CASSSGQGVYNEQFF | TGTGCCAGCAGCTCCGGACAGGGGGTATACAATGAGCAGTTCTTC
TRBJ1-5 | TRBV30 | few | . | CAWSDPDRRNQPQHF | TGTGCCTGGAGTGACCCCGACAGGAGGAATCAGCCCCAGCATTTT
TRBJ2-2 | TRBV19 | . | TRBD1 | CASSGDRGLGELFF | TGTGCCAGTAGTGGTGACAGGGGGCTCGGGGAGCTGTTTTTT
TRBJ2-2 | TRBV4-2 | few | . | CASSFGQYTGELFF | TGTGCCAGCAGCTTTGGACAGTACACCGGGGAGCTGTTTTTT
TRBJ2-1 | TRBV4-1 | many | TRBD2 | CASSQGGWGTSGAYNEQFF | TGCGCCAGCAGCCAAGGAGGGTGGGGGACTAGCGGGGCCTACAATGAGCAGTTCTTC
TRBJ2-7 | TRBV18 | . | . | CASSPRRGYEQYF | TGTGCCAGCTCACCACGGAGGGGCTACGAGCAGTACTTC
TRBJ2-3 | TRBV7-3 | few | . | CASSLVGLSTDTQYF | TGTGCCAGCAGCTTAGTGGGACTTTCGACAGATACGCAGTATTTT
TRBJ2-3 | TRBV7-3 | few | . | CASSPRQGTQYF | TGTGCCAGCAGCCCGCGCCAGGGTACGCAGTATTTT
TRBJ2-1 | TRBV12-5 | . | . | CASGKERLQDEQFF | TGTGCTAGTGGCAAGGAGCGGCTTCAGGATGAGCAGTTCTTC
TRBJ1-5 | TRBV7-8 | . | . | CASSGGGPPNQPQHF | TGTGCCAGCAGTGGGGGGGGGCCTCCCAATCAGCCCCAGCATTTT
TRBJ2-5 | TRBV18 | . | . | CASSRDMQETQYF | TGTGCCAGCTCACGCGATATGCAAGAGACCCAGTACTTC
TRBJ2-5 | TRBV7-7 | . | TRBD2 | CASARGEQETQYF | TGTGCCAGCGCTCGGGGGGAGCAAGAGACCCAGTACTTC
TRBJ2-3 | TRBV11-2 | . | TRBD1 | CASSPFVGQGATDTQYF | TGTGCCAGCAGCCCATTTGTTGGACAGGGGGCCACAGATACGCAGTATTTT
TRBJ2-1 | TRBV19 | . | . | CASSIRVRVPNEQFF | TGTGCCAGTAGTATAAGGGTGAGGGTTCCCAATGAGCAGTTCTTC
TRBJ1-5 | TRBV9 | . | . | CASSERGGDQPQHF | TGTGCCAGCAGCGAAAGGGGGGGGGATCAGCCCCAGCATTTT
TRBJ1-3 | TRBV30 | few | . | CATQGGGGNTIYF | TGCGCCACACAGGGTGGCGGTGGAAACACCATATATTTT
TRBJ2-3 | TRBV29-1 | few | . | CSTTRATDTQYF | TGCAGCACAACCAGGGCCACAGATACGCAGTATTTT
TRBJ2-1 | TRBV4-3 | . | TRBD1 | CASSQGTGPYNEQFF | TGCGCCAGCAGCCAAGGGACAGGGCCTTACAATGAGCAGTTCTTC
TRBJ1-5 | TRBV7-2 | . | . | CASSLGYSSDQPQHF | TGTGCCAGCAGCTTAGGTTACAGTAGCGATCAGCCCCAGCATTTT
TRBJ2-2 | TRBV6-5 | few | TRBD2 | CASSYFGLAPGELFF | TGTGCCAGCAGTTACTTCGGACTAGCTCCCGGGGAGCTGTTTTTT
TRBJ1-6 | TRBV2 | . | . | CASSDSNSPLHF | TGTGCCAGCAGCGATTCGAATTCACCCCTCCACTTT
TRBJ2-3 | TRBV4-1 | . | . | CASSHPGTRNTDTQYF | TGCGCCAGCAGCCATCCTGGAACGCGCAACACAGATACGCAGTATTTT
TRBJ2-3 | TRBV5-8 | . | TRBD2 | CASSLAPSGTTQYF | TGTGCCAGCAGCTTGGCCCCTAGCGGGACTACGCAGTATTTT
TRBJ2-1 | TRBV12-5 | many | . | CASGFRDLSSEQFF | TGTGCTAGTGGTTTTCGGGATCTATCGTCTGAGCAGTTCTTC
TRBJ2-2 | TRBV9 | . | . | CASSVGWSRGAGELFF | TGTGCCAGCAGCGTAGGTTGGAGCAGAGGGGCCGGGGAGCTGTTTTTT
TRBJ1-1 | TRBV5-1 | few | TRBD1 | CASSLFDRGTEAFF | TGCGCCAGCAGCTTATTCGACAGGGGAACTGAAGCTTTCTTT
TRBJ2-1 | TRBV11-1 | few | . | CASSPALGTYNEQFF | TGTGCCAGCAGCCCTGCCTTGGGGACCTACAATGAGCAGTTCTTC
TRBJ1-5 | TRBV6-4 | many | . | CASSARAVGIQPQHF | TGTGCCAGCAGTGCCAGGGCGGTCGGTATCCAGCCCCAGCATTTT
TRBJ2-6 | TRBV19 | few | TRBD2 | CASSTRLAGGSGANVLTF | TGTGCCAGTAGTACCCGACTAGCGGGGGGATCCGGGGCCAACGTCCTGACTTTC
TRBJ2-1 | TRBV9 | . | TRBD2 | CASSVSSGGFPEQFF | TGTGCCAGCAGCGTATCTAGCGGGGGGTTTCCTGAGCAGTTCTTC
TRBJ2-3 | TRBV5-5 | few | TRBD2 | CASSSLPGGRLGTQYF | TGTGCCAGCAGCTCTCTGCCCGGCGGGAGGCTAGGGACGCAGTATTTT
TRBJ2-3 | TRBV7-2 | . | TRBD2 | CASSAPRRTSGGRRDTQYF | TGTGCCAGCAGTGCACCCCGTCGGACTAGCGGGGGAAGGAGAGATACGCAGTATTTT
TRBJ2-1 | TRBV7-2 | . | . | CASSLRWREAIDNEQFF | TGTGCCAGCAGCCTGCGGTGGCGGGAAGCGATTGACAATGAGCAGTTCTTC
TRBJ1-1 | TRBV6-5 | . | . | CASSWPSGAFF | TGTGCCAGCAGTTGGCCTTCAGGCGCTTTCTTT
TRBJ2-3 | TRBV27 | . | TRBD2 | CASRKTSGRADTQYF | TGTGCCAGCAGGAAGACTAGCGGGAGAGCAGATACGCAGTATTTT
TRBJ2-2 | TRBV2 | . | TRBD2 | CASKELAGEGGELFF | TGTGCCAGCAAGGAGCTAGCGGGAGAAGGAGGGGAGCTGTTTTTT
TRBJ1-6 | TRBV25-1 | few | . | CASRQGASNSPLHF | TGTGCCAGCAGACAGGGTGCAAGCAATTCACCCCTCCACTTT
TRBJ2-7 | TRBV15 | . | . | CATSRDLGWGYEQYF | TGTGCCACCAGCAGAGATTTGGGCTGGGGGTACGAGCAGTACTTC
TRBJ1-2 | TRBV23-1 | many | . | CASTPGPLSYGYTF | TGCGCCAGTACCCCGGGACCGCTGAGCTATGGCTACACCTTC
TRBJ2-3 | TRBV5-1 | few | TRBD2 | CASSLERLARDTQYF | TGCGCCAGCAGCTTGGAAAGACTAGCCCGGGATACGCAGTATTTT
TRBJ2-2 | TRBV2 | . | . | CASTLLGELFF | TGTGCCAGCACTCTACTGGGGGAGCTGTTTTTT
TRBJ2-1 | TRBV7-9 | few | . | CASSSQEGEQFF | TGTGCCAGCAGCTCCCAGGAGGGTGAGCAGTTCTTC
TRBJ1-6 | TRBV25-1 | . | . | CASSGKGRDSPLHF | TGTGCCAGCAGTGGGAAGGGGCGGGATTCACCCCTCCACTTT